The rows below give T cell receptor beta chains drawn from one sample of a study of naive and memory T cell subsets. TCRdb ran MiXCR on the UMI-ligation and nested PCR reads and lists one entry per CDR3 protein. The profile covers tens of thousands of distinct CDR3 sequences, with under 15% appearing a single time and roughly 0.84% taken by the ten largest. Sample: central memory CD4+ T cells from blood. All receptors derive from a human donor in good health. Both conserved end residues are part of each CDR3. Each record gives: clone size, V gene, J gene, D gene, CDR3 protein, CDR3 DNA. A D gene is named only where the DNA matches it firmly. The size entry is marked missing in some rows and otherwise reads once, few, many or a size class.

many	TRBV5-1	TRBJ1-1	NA	CASSSDSGHLNTEAFF	TGCGCCAGCAGCTCTGACTCGGGACACCTGAACACTGAAGCTTTCTTT
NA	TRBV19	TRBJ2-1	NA	CASQPSSYNEQFF	TGTGCCAGTCAACCTAGCAGCTACAATGAGCAGTTCTTC
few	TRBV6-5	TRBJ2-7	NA	CASSTGGPGARQYF	TGTGCCAGCAGTACAGGCGGGCCCGGGGCCCGACAGTACTTC
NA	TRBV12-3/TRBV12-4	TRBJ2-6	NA	CASRGSGPGANVLTF	TGTGCCAGCAGGGGGAGCGGACCTGGGGCCAACGTCCTGACTTTC
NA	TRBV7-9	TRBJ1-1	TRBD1	CASSSNLRPGQRGTEAFF	TGTGCCAGCAGCTCCAATCTTAGACCGGGACAGAGAGGGACTGAAGCTTTCTTT
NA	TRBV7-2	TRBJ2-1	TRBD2	CASSLVVLANNEQFF	TGTGCCAGCAGCCTCGTCGTACTAGCGAACAATGAGCAGTTCTTC
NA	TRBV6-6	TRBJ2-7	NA	CASSYPGKGEQYF	TGTGCCAGCAGTTACCCGGGAAAGGGCGAGCAGTACTTC
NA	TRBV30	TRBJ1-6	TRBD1	CAWSSGTGDSPLHF	TGTGCCTGGAGCTCCGGGACAGGGGACTCACCCCTCCACTTT
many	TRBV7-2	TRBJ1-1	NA	CASSKNRNMNTEAFF	TGTGCCAGCAGCAAAAACAGAAACATGAACACTGAAGCTTTCTTT
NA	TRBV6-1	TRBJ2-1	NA	CASSEAVAGGAFF	NA
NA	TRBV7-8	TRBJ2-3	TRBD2	CASSFPTSGRALRTDTQYF	TGTGCCAGCAGCTTCCCCACTAGCGGGAGGGCCCTTCGCACAGATACGCAGTATTTT
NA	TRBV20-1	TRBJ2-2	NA	CSARSTTGELFF	TGCAGTGCTAGGTCAACCACCGGGGAGCTGTTTTTT
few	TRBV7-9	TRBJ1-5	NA	CASSSSLTRGSRSNQPQHF	TGTGCCAGCAGCTCCTCGCTAACAAGGGGTAGCCGAAGCAATCAGCCCCAGCATTTT
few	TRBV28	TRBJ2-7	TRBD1	CASGRQGPYEQYF	TGTGCCAGCGGAAGACAGGGCCCCTACGAGCAGTACTTC
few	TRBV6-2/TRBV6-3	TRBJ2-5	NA	CASSYSVPSGVKETQYF	TGTGCCAGCAGTTACTCGGTGCCCAGCGGAGTAAAAGAGACCCAGTACTTC
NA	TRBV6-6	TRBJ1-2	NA	CASSYAGSAGGYTF	TGTGCCAGCAGTTACGCAGGGAGCGCCGGCGGCTACACCTTC
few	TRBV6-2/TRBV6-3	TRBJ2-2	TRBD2	CASRSGIGGELFF	TGTGCCAGCCGAAGCGGGATTGGCGGGGAGCTGTTTTTT
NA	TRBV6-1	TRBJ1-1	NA	CASRVREDTEAFF	TGTGCCAGCAGGGTCAGGGAGGACACTGAAGCTTTCTTT
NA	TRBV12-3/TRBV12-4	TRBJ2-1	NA	CASRKQGTGEQFF	TGTGCCAGCAGGAAACAGGGGACTGGGGAGCAGTTCTTC
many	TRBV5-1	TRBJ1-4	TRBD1	CASSGTGQGEEKLFF	TGCGCCAGCAGCGGCACAGGGCAGGGGGAAGAAAAACTGTTTTTT
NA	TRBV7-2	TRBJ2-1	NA	CASSLNSGSSYNEQFF	TGTGCCAGCAGCTTAAATTCGGGGAGCTCCTACAATGAGCAGTTCTTC
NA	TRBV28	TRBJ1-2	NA	CASSSNNYGYTF	TGTGCCAGCAGTTCCAATAACTATGGCTACACCTTC
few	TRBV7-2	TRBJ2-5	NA	CASRRGQGEETQYF	TGTGCCAGCAGACGGGGACAAGGGGAAGAGACCCAGTACTTC
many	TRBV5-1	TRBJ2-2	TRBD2	CASSPSRGLAGASTGELFF	TGCGCCAGCAGTCCATCTAGGGGGCTAGCGGGGGCTAGCACCGGGGAGCTGTTTTTT
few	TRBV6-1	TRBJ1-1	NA	CASSEGGRPTLRNTEAFF	TGTGCCAGCAGTGAAGGGGGACGGCCCACGCTAAGGAACACTGAAGCTTTCTTT
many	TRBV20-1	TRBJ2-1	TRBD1	CSALQGASYNEQFF	TGCAGTGCTTTACAGGGGGCGTCCTACAATGAGCAGTTCTTC
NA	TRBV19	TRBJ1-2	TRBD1	CASRGQNYGYTF	TGTGCCAGCAGGGGACAGAACTATGGCTACACCTTC
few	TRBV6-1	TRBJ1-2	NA	CASSESGRGNGYTF	TGTGCCAGCAGTGAAAGCGGCAGGGGAAATGGCTACACCTTC
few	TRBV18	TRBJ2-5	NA	CASSPKGRVLGETQYF	TGTGCCAGCTCACCCAAGGGACGCGTCCTCGGGGAGACCCAGTACTTC
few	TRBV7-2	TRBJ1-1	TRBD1	CASSLQGADTEAFF	TGTGCCAGCAGCTTACAGGGGGCGGACACTGAAGCTTTCTTT
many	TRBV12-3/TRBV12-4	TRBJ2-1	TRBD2	CASSFTGGLMDEQFF	TGTGCCAGCAGTTTTACGGGAGGGCTTATGGATGAGCAGTTCTTC
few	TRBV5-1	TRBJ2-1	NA	CASSLGGGRGYNEQFF	TGCGCCAGCAGCTTGGGTGGCGGACGGGGATACAATGAGCAGTTCTTC
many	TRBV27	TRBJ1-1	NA	CASSSLVPRRQNTEAFF	TGTGCCAGCAGTTCCTTGGTCCCTCGACGGCAGAACACTGAAGCTTTCTTT
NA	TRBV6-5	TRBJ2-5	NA	CASSYNRNQETQYF	TGTGCCAGCAGTTACAACAGGAATCAAGAGACCCAGTACTTC
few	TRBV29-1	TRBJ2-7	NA	CSAAGTSDYEQYF	TGCAGCGCTGCCGGGACATCAGACTACGAGCAGTACTTC
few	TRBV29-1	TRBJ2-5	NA	CSVEARETGETQYF	TGCAGCGTTGAGGCCCGCGAAACCGGGGAGACCCAGTACTTC
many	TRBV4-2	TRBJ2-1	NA	CASSKRVGPENEQFF	TGTGCCAGCAGCAAAAGGGTGGGACCGGAGAATGAGCAGTTCTTC
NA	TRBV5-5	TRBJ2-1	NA	CASSLGWEGENEQFF	TGTGCCAGCAGCTTGGGGTGGGAGGGGGAAAATGAGCAGTTCTTC
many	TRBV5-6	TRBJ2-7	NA	CASSLYREQYF	TGTGCCAGCAGCTTGTATAGGGAGCAGTACTTC
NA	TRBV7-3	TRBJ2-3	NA	CASSSGLITDTQYF	TGTGCCAGCAGCTCGGGACTTATCACAGATACGCAGTATTTT
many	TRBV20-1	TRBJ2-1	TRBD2	CSASSSGIYNEQFF	TGCAGTGCTAGTTCAAGCGGGATCTACAATGAGCAGTTCTTC
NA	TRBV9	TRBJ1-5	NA	CASSVGSGNQPQHF	TGTGCCAGCAGCGTAGGCTCAGGGAATCAGCCCCAGCATTTT
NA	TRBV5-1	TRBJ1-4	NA	CASSFTSTNEKLFF	TGCGCCAGCAGCTTTACGTCAACTAATGAAAAACTGTTTTTT
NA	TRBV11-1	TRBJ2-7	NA	CASSFMRNEQYF	TGTGCCAGCAGCTTTATGAGAAACGAGCAGTACTTC
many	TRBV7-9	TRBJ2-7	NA	CASSFWVGGAYEQYF	TGTGCCAGCAGCTTTTGGGTGGGAGGCGCCTACGAGCAGTACTTC
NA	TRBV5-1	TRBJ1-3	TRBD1	CASSPQTGGNGNTIYF	TGCGCCAGCAGCCCTCAAACAGGGGGCAATGGAAACACCATATATTTT
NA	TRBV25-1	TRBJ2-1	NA	CASSGISSGARVNEQFF	TGTGCCAGCAGTGGAATATCTTCGGGAGCTCGGGTCAATGAGCAGTTCTTC
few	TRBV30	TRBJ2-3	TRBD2	CAWKTSGTTDTQYF	TGTGCCTGGAAGACCAGCGGGACCACAGATACGCAGTATTTT
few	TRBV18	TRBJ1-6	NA	CASSMTGENSPLHF	TGTGCCAGCTCTATGACAGGAGAGAATTCACCCCTCCACTTT
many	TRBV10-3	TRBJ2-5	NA	CAIRDSRGQETQYF	TGTGCCATCAGGGACAGTCGTGGACAAGAGACCCAGTACTTC
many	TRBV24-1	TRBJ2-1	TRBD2	CATSDLGASGMLYNEQFF	TGTGCCACCAGTGATTTAGGAGCGAGCGGGATGCTTTACAATGAGCAGTTCTTC
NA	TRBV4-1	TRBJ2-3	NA	CASSQLVWDSGTDTQYF	TGCGCCAGCAGCCAACTCGTATGGGACTCTGGCACAGATACGCAGTATTTT
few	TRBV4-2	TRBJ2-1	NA	CASSQWGPSSYNEQFF	TGTGCCAGCAGCCAATGGGGCCCAAGCTCCTACAATGAGCAGTTCTTC
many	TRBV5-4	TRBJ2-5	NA	CASSSLAFQETQYF	TGTGCCAGCAGCTCCTTAGCGTTCCAAGAGACCCAGTACTTC
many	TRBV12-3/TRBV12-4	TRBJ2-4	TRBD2	CASSPSGLAENIQYF	TGTGCCAGCAGCCCTAGCGGACTAGCGGAAAACATTCAGTACTTC
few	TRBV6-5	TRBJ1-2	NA	CASSQYATGYTF	TGTGCCAGCAGCCAATACGCGACCGGCTACACCTTC
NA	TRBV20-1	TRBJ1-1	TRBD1	CSASLGQLNTEAFF	TGCAGTGCTAGTTTGGGACAGTTGAACACTGAAGCTTTCTTT